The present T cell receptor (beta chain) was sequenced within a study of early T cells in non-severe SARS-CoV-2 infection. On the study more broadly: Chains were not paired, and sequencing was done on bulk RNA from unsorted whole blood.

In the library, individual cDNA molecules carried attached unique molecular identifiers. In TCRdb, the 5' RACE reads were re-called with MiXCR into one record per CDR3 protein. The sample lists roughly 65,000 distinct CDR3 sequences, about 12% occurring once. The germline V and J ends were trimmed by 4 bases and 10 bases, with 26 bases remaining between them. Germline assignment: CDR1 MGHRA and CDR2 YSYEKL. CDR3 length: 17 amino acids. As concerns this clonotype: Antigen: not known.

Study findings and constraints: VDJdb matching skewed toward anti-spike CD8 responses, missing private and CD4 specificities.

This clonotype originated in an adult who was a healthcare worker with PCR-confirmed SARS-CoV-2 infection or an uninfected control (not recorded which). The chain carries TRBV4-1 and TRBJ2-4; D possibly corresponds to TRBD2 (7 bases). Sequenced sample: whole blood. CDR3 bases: TGCGCCAGCAGCCCCACTCCTGCGTGGGGGGGGGCCAGGATTCAGTACTTC. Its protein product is CASSPTPAWGGARIQYF.